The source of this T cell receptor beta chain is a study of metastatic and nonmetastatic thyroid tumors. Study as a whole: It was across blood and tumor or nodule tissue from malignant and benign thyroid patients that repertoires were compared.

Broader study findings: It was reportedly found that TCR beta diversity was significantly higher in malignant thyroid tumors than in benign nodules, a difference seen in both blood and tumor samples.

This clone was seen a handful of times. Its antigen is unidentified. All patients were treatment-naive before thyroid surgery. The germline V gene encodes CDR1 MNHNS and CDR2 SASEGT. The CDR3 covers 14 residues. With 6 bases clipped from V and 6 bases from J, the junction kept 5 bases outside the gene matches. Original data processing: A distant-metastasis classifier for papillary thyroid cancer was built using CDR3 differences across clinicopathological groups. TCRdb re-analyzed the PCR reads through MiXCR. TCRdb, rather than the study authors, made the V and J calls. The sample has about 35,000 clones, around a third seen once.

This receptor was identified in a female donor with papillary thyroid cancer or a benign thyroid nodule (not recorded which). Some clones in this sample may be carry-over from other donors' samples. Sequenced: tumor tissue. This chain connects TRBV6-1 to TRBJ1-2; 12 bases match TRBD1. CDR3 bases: TGTGCCAGCAGGGGGGACAGGGGGCGAGATGGCTACACCTTC. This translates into CASRGDRGRDGYTF.